The text below deals with one T cell receptor (beta chain). Its antigen is unidentified. Measured with immunoSEQ multiplex PCR; TCRdb has only the in-frame clones, and not every one. The sample has millions of clones, 90% to 95% seen once. This specimen comes from a study of shared clonotypes between healthy human individuals. Study at large: Each donor had three CD4 naive, three CD4 memory, two CD8 naive and one CD8 memory plate. Points from the study as a whole: The generation probabilities recorded for non-shared clonotypes fell below those of clonotypes shared by all four donors.

The CDR3 contains 15 residues. CDR1 and CDR2 (germline): SGHDT, YYEEEE. The trim removed 5 bases at V and 2 bases at J, leaving 8 bases unmatched. The TCR was taken from a man younger than 30 in good health. What was sequenced was naive CD4+ T cells sorted from blood. Subset meaning: CD45RA+ positively selected. The V call is TRBV5-6, the J call TRBJ2-7; 9 nucleotides agree with TRBD2. The CDR3 DNA sequence: TGTGCCAGCAGTCAGACTAGCGGTGTCACCTACGAGCAGTACTTC. Its protein is CASSQTSGVTYEQYF.